The source of this TCR beta chain is a study of T cell responses to AZD1222 COVID-19 vaccine. For this clone: Its antigen is unknown.

Only in-frame clones appear in the TCRdb table, and some are missing; sequencing was by immunoSEQ multiplex PCR. The table shows about 130,000 clones, with 80% to 95% occurring only once. Findings of the study overall: Repertoire collection took place solely once the T cell response had peaked. Nearly half of spike-specific TCRs reportedly go after variant regions that carry no mutations. Baseline seropositivity occurred in only a handful of AZD1222 recipients. White British people made up most donors, females outnumbered males, and clonal diversity was possibly underestimated.

CDR1 PRHDT and CDR2 FYEKMQ come from the germline V gene (reference sequence). The CDR3 is made up of 16 amino acids. Trimming shortened V by 4 bases and J by 0 bases, and 13 bases separated the two germline ends. This receptor was taken from an adult who received the AZD1222 COVID-19 vaccine. The starting material was peripheral blood, obtained 28 days after the second AZD1222 dose. The V and J genes are TRBV13 and TRBJ1-3, with D tentatively TRBD1 (5 bases). The CDR3, as DNA: TGTGCCAGCAGCTCCTCCCCAGACAGCTCTGGAAACACCATATATTTT. This encodes CASSSSPDSSGNTIYF.